This T cell receptor beta chain is from a study of cytomegalovirus exposure and HLA in healthy donors (dated by TCRdb to between 2016 and 2019). About the full investigation: An earlier analysis of several hundred of the donors reported approximately 270 Gb of sequence data and some 100 million unique TCR beta sequences from about 179 million T cells. An early release covering some 640 HLA-typed donors comprised around 300 gigabases of sequencing data and approximately 85 million unique TCR sequences. Among roughly 400 genotyped donors of the cohort, an average of around 240,000 unique TCR beta nucleotide sequences was sequenced per donor, of which about 18% were non-productive. The study combined high-throughput TCR immunosequencing, statistical association of individual TCRs with disease status, and machine learning to predict cytomegalovirus infection status. The study aimed to test whether signatures of past pathogen exposure could be identified by cataloging public T cell receptors. A later genetic analysis used genome-wide SNP genotypes for about three fifths of the 666 donors, treating that subset as a discovery cohort. Alongside the repertoire data, information on donor age, sex, ethnicity and CMV serostatus was compiled. Besides the first cohort of roughly 700 subjects, a separate validation cohort made up of roughly 130 different subjects was used. Typing coverage varied by locus: about 629-630 donors for A, B, C, DRB1 and DQB1; approximately 520 for DQA1; over 600 for DPA1; roughly 470 for DPB1. Every repertoire in the discovery cohort had been generated on one and the same sequencing platform. An earlier analysis of some 500 of the donors used high-throughput TCR beta sequencing to judge whether each TCR beta V gene segment behaved as functional or pseudogenic. Four to six DR-DQ haplotypes were handled as single units for association and clustering, since linkage in the cohort was strong. The study used immunosequencing to profile the T cell repertoires of 666 subjects and linked those repertoires to cytomegalovirus serostatus. A later analysis re-analyzed previously published TCR beta repertoires from 650 to 800 donors and added high-resolution HLA genotyping to study TCR occurrence patterns. Of the roughly 400 genotyped donors, 65% to 90% were placed in the genetic ancestry cluster associated with self-reported Caucasian donors. Both class I and class II loci were covered by HLA typing, at four-digit resolution. Rather than using new phenotypic data, the later analysis identified candidate immune exposures from TCR beta sequences and from how often those sequences occurred across donors.

This clone was detected a few times. The target of this receptor is not known. Qualities for individual bases were not recorded, and no much larger clone is one base off. The library relied on the immunoSEQ multiplex PCR assay. For the multiplex PCR, a mixture combining 60 forward primers for TCR Vbeta segments and 13 reverse primers for TCR Jbeta segments was used. The CDR3 region of rearranged TCR beta genes was amplified from genomic DNA by a multiplex PCR assay. The amplified TCR beta libraries were sequenced on the Illumina HiSeq System as 87-base-pair reads. On the study's bioinformatics: A later analysis counted about 82 million unique TCR beta chains across the 550 to 750 repertoires, and about 10 million of these chains were shared by at least two donors. A nearest-neighbor algorithm error-corrected the raw reads and collapsed the reads into unique sequences, merging closely related sequences to remove PCR and sequencing errors. V, D and J gene segments were assigned by aligning CDR3 sequences to IMGT reference sequences. For a sequence to be retained, a match of at least six nucleotides to both a V gene segment and a J gene segment was required. A rearrangement counted as productive if the CDR3 had no stop codons and remained in frame with V and J, and every other rearrangement counted as non-productive. Following IMGT convention, CDR3 was defined as the stretch from the second conserved V-encoded cysteine to the conserved J-encoded phenylalanine. The earlier analysis of about 640 of the donors excluded any sequence lacking an unambiguous match to a single V gene segment. An earlier analysis of approximately 590 of the donors classified V segments as functional when productive rearrangements were above 56.7% and as segregating when the standard deviation between donors was above 5%. A statistical classification framework was built for diagnosing cytomegalovirus status from the catalog of TCR beta chain sequences. V and J gene assignment, in a later analysis, came from comparing TCR nucleotide sequences with IMGT/GENE-DB human TR gene sequences. The TCRdist pipeline was used in a later analysis to assign CDR3 sequences and most-parsimonious VDJ recombination scenarios. A later analysis defined each TCR beta chain by its CDR3 amino acid sequence plus V-gene family, and excluded reads lacking a unique V-gene family. A later analysis removed roughly 590 highly shared, low-generation-probability nucleotide sequences to deal with suspected cross-contamination and a sequencing artifact. For each public chain, a later analysis derived a clonal expansion index from normalized ranks of inferred template counts within each repertoire. Generation probabilities in a later analysis came from a VDJ recombination model fitted to out-of-frame rearrangements, and those results were checked against IGoR. In a later analysis, TCR-TCR, TCR-HLA and TCR-CMV co-occurrence was scored with hypergeometric tests, and a repertoire-size bias correction was applied to TCR pairs. To estimate false discovery rates, a later analysis permuted the HLA or CMV assignments 20 times. A later analysis grouped co-occurring TCRs with DBSCAN, adding TCRdist sequence similarity when clustering within HLA-allele-positive subsets. For co-occurrence clustering, repertoires with fewer than 30,000 or more than 120,000 public chains were excluded, along with four or five repertoires with anomalous nucleotide sharing. As stored in TCRdb, this immuneACCESS dataset retains in-frame rearrangements with V and J assigned. A fraction of the clones does not appear; measured against another copy, unresolved V genes explain less than half of the discrepancy, and the remainder lacks a known reason. Clone size and the V and J calls come from that table; the DNA yielded D and trimming. The table for this sample lists some 170,000 clones; roughly three quarters of them were counted only once. 4% to 5% of the sample is taken by the ten largest.

The CDR3 covers 16 residues, taking in both the cysteine and the phenylalanine. Here the CDR3 DNA is all that survives: 48 bases in frame from base 1. The trim is 3 bases for V and 7 bases for J, with a gap of 18 bases between the germline ends. CDR1 and CDR2, looked up from the germline V gene (reference sequence), are LNHNV and YYDKDF. Summary of the overall study and its limitations: Correlated functional status among segregating V segments might be attributable to linkage disequilibrium, but an unknown experimental factor could not be ruled out. When HLA alleles, especially DR and DQ, strongly co-occurred, TCR associations were difficult to assign to individual alleles. According to a later genetic analysis, donors in an Asian-associated ancestry cluster had fewer N-insertions in productive TCRs than the approximately 630-donor mean. Because some donors lacked HLA typing at each locus, the association tests relied only on the typed subset. The study listed 150 to 200 TCR beta chains as associated with cytomegalovirus. According to the authors, the approach could potentially be generalized to other disease states and immunological phenotypes. CMV serostatus was the only immune exposure information available for the cohort. According to a later analysis, most CMV-associated TCR beta chains appeared to be HLA-restricted, and the HLA associations seemed to be driven largely by CMV exposure. An earlier analysis of around 540 of the donors showed that most TCR beta V segments appeared in productive rearrangements either about 87% or about 30% of the time, which broadly matched IMGT annotations. The classifier was reported to diagnose cytomegalovirus status with high specificity and sensitivity in both the original cohort and the validation cohort. Because the 87-base-pair reads could not distinguish some IMGT-functional V segments, including TRBV6-2 and TRBV6-3, those segments were excluded. In a later analysis, several top co-occurrence clusters were reported to appear linked to parvovirus B19, influenza, CMV and Epstein-Barr virus. The cohort was sequenced for TCR beta chains only, and without alpha or paired-chain data the features that could be detected were limited. A group of highly shared sequence variants was considered likely to be a technical artifact of the sequencing pipeline. In vitro tests confirmed that a few of the cytomegalovirus-associated TCR beta chains recognize cytomegalovirus antigens. In a later analysis, HLA-associated TCR beta chains were found to be more clonally expanded and to have lower generation probabilities than equally common non-associated chains. Most TCR sequences were seen in very few donors, while some public TCRs were found in many individuals. The earlier analysis of around 600 of the donors excluded fewer than 20 rarely observed V segments, including chromosome 9 orphons, because counts were too low. In a later analysis, about 17,000 TCR beta sequences were associated with specific HLA alleles at a false discovery rate of 0.05. In a later analysis, TCR association rates were found to vary across HLA loci, with the most associated TCRs seen for DRB1 alleles and the fewest for HLA-C alleles. Roughly uniform sequencing depth across donors was assumed in presence/absence analyses, although this assumption may not hold. V-gene and J-gene trimming of TCR beta chains was associated with a missense DCLRE1C variant in a later genetic analysis, and the association was replicated in an independent cohort. A further reported finding was that TCR beta sequences accurately predicted the HLA-A and HLA-B alleles for most subjects in the first cohort.

In total, 500 to 700 healthy bone marrow donors made up the cohort. Cohort members were all nominally healthy when sampled, although unrecorded immune exposures were likely present. The donor was CMV seropositive and was included in the group of some 290 seropositive cohort members. Every donor gave a peripheral blood sample, and the peripheral blood mononuclear cells from that sample were used for TCR beta sequencing. Genomic DNA was extracted from the blood cell samples with the Qiagen DNeasy Blood Extraction Kit. The sample consisted of PBMCs. The TCR sequence derives from a man younger than 35 in good health and CMV-seropositive. The V gene is TRBV15 and the J gene is TRBJ1-4; the D gene is possibly TRBD1, with 5 bases matching. The CDR3 is CATSSPREGKREKLFF. The sequenced DNA: TGTGCCACCAGCAGTCCCAGGGAGGGCAAGCGTGAAAAACTGTTTTTT. The CDR3, completed at both ends by the reference TRBV15 and TRBJ1-4 genes, gives the full variable domain DAMVIQNPRYQVTQFGKPVTLSCSQTLNHNVMYWYQQKSSQAPKLLFHYYDKDFNNEADTPDNFQSRRPNTSFCFLDIRSPGLGDTAMYLCATSSPREGKREKLFFGSGTQLSVL.